These 19 T cell receptor beta chains came from one sample sequenced in a study of radiation and T cells in renal cell carcinoma. Regarding time point: blood 2 weeks post-SBRT. Specified treatment: 15 Gy SBRT to primary tumor, nephrectomy 4 weeks later. Sequencing used immunoSEQ multiplex PCR; TCRdb keeps in-frame clones, though not all of them. The sample consists of about 26,000 clones, roughly 80% of them appearing once. The sample was blood, taken from a patient whose treatment included radiotherapy and nephrectomy. The receptors here all came from a man between 60 and 75 years old with renal cell carcinoma.

This clone was seen once. This CDR3 reads CASSPYRSANSPLHF. For the CDR3, the DNA is TGTGCCAGCAGCCCTTACCGCTCAGCTAATTCACCCCTCCACTTT. This chain joins TRBV5-5 and TRBJ1-6; D unresolved. The germline V gene encodes CDR1 SGHKS and CDR2 YYEKEE (reference sequence). Trimming cost V 4 bases and J 6 bases, with 14 bases left between them. The CDR3 is made up of 15 amino acids.

The chain joins TRBV2 to TRBJ1-2; maybe TRBD1 (6 bases). The CDR3 has 14 amino acids. V was cut by 6 bases and J by 2 bases, with 13 bases left in between. The V gene's germline CDR1 is SNHLY and CDR2 FYNNEI. The CDR3 DNA reads TGTGCCAGCAGGGACCCCAGGGGCAACTATGGCTACACCTTC. Residues: CASRDPRGNYGYTF.

The rearrangement joins TRBV2 to TRBJ2-5, with a weak D call TRBD2 (6 bases). V lost 3 bases, J lost 5 bases, and 13 bases lay in between. The CDR3 runs 14 residues. The germline CDR1 and CDR2 sequences are SNHLY and FYNNEI. The CDR3 nucleotides read TGTGCCAGCAGTGACAGGACTGGGAGGGAGACCCAGTACTTC. It specifies CASSDRTGRETQYF.

The rearrangement uses TRBV27 and TRBJ2-3, with TRBD2 matching 10 bases. The CDR3 sequence is 19 residues long. V gave up 5 bases and J gave up 6 bases; unmatched junction bases: 20. Germline CDR1 is MNHEY and CDR2 is SMNVEV (reference sequence). The CDR3 reads CASSPGVGLADAFVDTQYF. CDR3 in DNA: TGTGCCAGCAGTCCGGGGGTCGGACTAGCGGACGCTTTTGTGGATACGCAGTATTTT.

Written as DNA, the CDR3 is TGTGCCAGTAGTATTGACAGGGATTTTGAGCAGTACTTC. Amino acid sequence: CASSIDRDFEQYF. The chain has TRBV19 and TRBJ2-7; 7 nucleotides match TRBD1. Unmatched junction bases numbered 6, after V lost 3 bases and J lost 7 bases. This CDR3 spans 13 amino acids. In germline, CDR1 is LNHDA, CDR2 SQIVND (reference sequence). Supplemented by reference TRBV19 and TRBJ2-7, the full variable domain reads DGGITQSPKYLFRKEGQNVTLSCEQNLNHDAMYWYRQDPGQGLRLIYYSQIVNDFQKGDIAEGYSVSREKKESFPLTVTSAQKNPTAFYLCASSIDRDFEQYFGPGTRLTVT.

The J gene is TRBJ2-3, the V gene TRBV6-6; a weak D match, TRBD2 (5 bases). CDR3 size: 13 residues. Deletions cut 2 bases from V and 4 bases from J, with 7 bases between. CDR1 MNHNY and CDR2 SVGAGI come from the germline V gene (reference sequence). The CDR3 spells CASSYGSADTQYF. DNA of the CDR3: TGTGCCAGCAGTTACGGGAGCGCAGATACGCAGTATTTT.

The chain recombines TRBV7-2 with TRBJ2-1; TRBD1 matches at 7 bases. From germline, CDR1 is SGHTA and CDR2 FQGNSA. With 5 bases clipped from V and 3 bases from J, the junction kept 7 bases outside the gene matches. CDR3 length: 15 amino acids. In DNA, the CDR3 is TGTGCCAGCAGCGCCGGACGGGACAGCTACAATGAGCAGTTCTTC. Translating gives CASSAGRDSYNEQFF. Full variable domain (remainder filled in from reference TRBV7-2 and TRBJ2-1): GAGVSQSPSNKVTEKGKDVELRCDPISGHTALYWYRQSLGQGLEFLIYFQGNSAPDKSGLPSDRFSAERTGGSVSTLTIQRTQQEDSAVYLCASSAGRDSYNEQFFGPGTRLTVL.

This clone appeared once. V usage is TRBV7-2 and J usage is TRBJ2-3; no clear D. Trimming stripped 1 base from V and 2 bases from J, with 10 bases between. Per germline, CDR1 SGHTA and CDR2 FQGNSA. CDR3 length: 15 amino acids. In DNA form, the CDR3 reads TGTGCCAGCAGCTTAGGCGGCTGGAACACAGATACGCAGTATTTT. Translated: CASSLGGWNTDTQYF.

This chain uses TRBV6-1 with TRBJ1-5, with D uncertain. The V end lost 6 bases, the J end lost 1 base, and 7 bases lay between the germline ends. The germline V gene encodes CDR1 MNHNS and CDR2 SASEGT. The CDR3 has 13 amino acids. DNA of the CDR3: TGTGCCAGCAGCGTAGACAGCAATCAGCCCCAGCATTTT. As protein: CASSVDSNQPQHF.

This clone was observed a few times. J is TRBJ2-7 and V is TRBV10-2, with 11 bases lining up with TRBD2. The V gene's germline CDR1 is WSHSY and CDR2 SAAADI. J gave up 2 bases and V 2 bases, and 8 bases lay outside the gene matches. The CDR3 consists of 17 residues. This CDR3 is CASSEGSGRAITYEQYF. In nucleotides, the CDR3 is TGCGCCAGCAGTGAGGGTAGCGGGAGGGCCATTACCTACGAGCAGTACTTC.

This clone has only a few counts. J is TRBJ1-2 and V is TRBV30; D not certain. The germline CDR1 and CDR2 sequences are GTSNPN and SVGIG (reference sequence). V was trimmed by 0 bases and J by 2 bases, leaving 7 bases between them. This CDR3 region has 13 residues. CDR3 in amino acids: CAWSVEANYGYTF. In DNA, the CDR3 is TGTGCCTGGAGTGTAGAAGCGAACTATGGCTACACCTTC.

The rearrangement links TRBV5-4 to TRBJ2-2; 13 positions agree with TRBD2. The germline V gene encodes CDR1 SGHNT and CDR2 YYREEE (reference sequence). V shed 2 bases and J 7 bases; nucleotides not matched to a gene: 5. There are 16 residues in the CDR3. Written as DNA, the CDR3 is TGTGCCAGCAGCTTCGGGACTAGCGGGATAATCGGGGAGCTGTTTTTT. Residues: CASSFGTSGIIGELFF. Combining the CDR3 with reference TRBV5-4 and TRBJ2-2 gives the whole variable domain ETGVTQSPTHLIKTRGQQVTLRCSSQSGHNTVSWYQQALGQGPQFIFQYYREEENGRGNFPPRFSGLQFPNYSSELNVNALELDDSALYLCASSFGTSGIIGELFFGEGSRLTVL.

This clone came up a few times. The chain joins TRBV14 to TRBJ2-7, with D perhaps given as TRBD1 or TRBD2 (5 bases each). This CDR3 contains 12 residues. Trimming shortened V by 4 bases and J by 6 bases, and 10 bases separated the two germline ends. The germline V gene encodes CDR1 SGHDN and CDR2 FVKESK. This chain's CDR3 is CASSPWGSEQYF. CDR3 coding DNA: TGTGCCAGCAGCCCCTGGGGGAGCGAGCAGTACTTC.

The V and J genes are TRBV2 and TRBJ1-2; D not certain. CDR3 size: 13 residues. CDR1 is SNHLY, CDR2 FYNNEI, per germline. Trimming shortened V by 6 bases and J by 4 bases, and 12 bases separated the two germline ends. The CDR3 here is CASRRLVAYGYTF. CDR3 nucleotides: TGTGCCAGCAGGAGACTGGTAGCCTATGGCTACACCTTC.

The rearrangement links TRBV7-2 to TRBJ1-4; D not resolved. This CDR3 spans 14 amino acids. V was shortened by 0 bases and J by 10 bases, with 12 bases between the two germline ends. Germline values: CDR1 SGHTA, CDR2 FQGNSA. CDR3 loop: CASSLASLQTKLFF. CDR3 sequence (DNA): TGTGCCAGCAGCTTAGCCAGTCTGCAGACAAAACTGTTTTTT.

The V gene is TRBV2, the J gene TRBJ1-1; a weak D match, TRBD1 (5 bases). The CDR3 contains 13 residues. Germline CDR1 SNHLY, CDR2 FYNNEI. Trimming removed 8 bases at V and 8 bases at J, with 18 bases between. The CDR3 DNA follows: TGTGCCAGCGGAGAATTTGGGGCCGGGGAAGCTTTCTTT. It translates to CASGEFGAGEAFF.

The chain has TRBV7-2 and TRBJ1-2; no clear D. The V gene's germline CDR1 is SGHTA and CDR2 FQGNSA. V dropped 3 bases and J dropped 4 bases, with 6 bases sitting between them. The CDR3 runs to 12 residues. CDR3 in DNA: TGTGCCAGCAGCTTTTCCACCTATGGCTACACCTTC. It encodes CASSFSTYGYTF.

V and J are TRBV7-8 and TRBJ1-2, with TRBD1 as a possible D gene (6 bases). Germline CDR1 and CDR2: SGHVS and FQNEAQ. Trimming cost V 3 bases and J 4 bases, with 12 bases left between them. This CDR3 contains 14 residues. The CDR3 DNA reads TGTGCCAGCAGCTTCCGGCAGGGGCCCTATGGCTACACCTTC. It specifies CASSFRQGPYGYTF.

The chain has TRBV5-1 and TRBJ2-1, with 7 nucleotides matching TRBD2. The CDR3 contains 15 residues. CDR1 and CDR2 from the germline V gene are SGHRS and YFSETQ. The V gene end was trimmed by 6 bases and the J gene end by 6 bases; junction bases not matched to a gene: 12. CDR3 residues: CASNLAGFVVNEQFF. CDR3 nucleotides: TGCGCCAGCAACTTAGCGGGTTTTGTAGTCAATGAGCAGTTCTTC.